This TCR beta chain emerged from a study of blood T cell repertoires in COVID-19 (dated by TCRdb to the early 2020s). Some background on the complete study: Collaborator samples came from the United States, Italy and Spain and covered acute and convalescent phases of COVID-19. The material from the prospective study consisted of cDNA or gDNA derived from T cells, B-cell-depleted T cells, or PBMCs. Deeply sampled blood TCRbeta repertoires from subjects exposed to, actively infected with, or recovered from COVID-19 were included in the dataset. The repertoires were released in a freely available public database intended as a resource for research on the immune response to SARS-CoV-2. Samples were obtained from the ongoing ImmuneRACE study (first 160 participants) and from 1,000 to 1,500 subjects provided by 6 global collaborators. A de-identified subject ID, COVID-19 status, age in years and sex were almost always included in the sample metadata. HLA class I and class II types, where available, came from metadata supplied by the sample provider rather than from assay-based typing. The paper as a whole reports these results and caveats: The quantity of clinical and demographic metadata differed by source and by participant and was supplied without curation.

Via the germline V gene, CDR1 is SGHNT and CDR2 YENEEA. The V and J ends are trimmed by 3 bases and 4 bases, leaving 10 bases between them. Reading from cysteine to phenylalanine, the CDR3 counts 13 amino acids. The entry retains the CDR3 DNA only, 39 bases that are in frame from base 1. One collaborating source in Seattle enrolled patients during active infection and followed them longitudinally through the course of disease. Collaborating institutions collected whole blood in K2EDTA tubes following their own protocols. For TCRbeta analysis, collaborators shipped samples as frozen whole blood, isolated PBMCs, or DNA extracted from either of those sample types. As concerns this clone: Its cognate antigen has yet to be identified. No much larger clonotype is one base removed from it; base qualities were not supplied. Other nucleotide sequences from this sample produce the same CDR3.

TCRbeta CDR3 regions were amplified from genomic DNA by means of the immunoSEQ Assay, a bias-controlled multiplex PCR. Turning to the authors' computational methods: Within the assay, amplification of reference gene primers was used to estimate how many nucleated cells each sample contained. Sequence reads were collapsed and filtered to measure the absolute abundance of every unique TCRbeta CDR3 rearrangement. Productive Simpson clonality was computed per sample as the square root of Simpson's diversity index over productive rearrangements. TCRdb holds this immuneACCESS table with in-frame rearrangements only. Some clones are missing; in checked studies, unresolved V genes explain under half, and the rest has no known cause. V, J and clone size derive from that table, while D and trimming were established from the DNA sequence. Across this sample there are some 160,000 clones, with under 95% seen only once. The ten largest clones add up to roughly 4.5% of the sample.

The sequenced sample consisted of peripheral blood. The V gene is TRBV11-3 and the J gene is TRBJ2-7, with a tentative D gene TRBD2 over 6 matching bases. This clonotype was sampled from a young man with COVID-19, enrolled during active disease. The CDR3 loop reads CASSLAEGYEQYF. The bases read TGTGCCAGCAGCTTGGCGGAGGGTTACGAGCAGTACTTC.